This TCR beta chain emerged from a study of blood T cell repertoires in COVID-19. Study information: Some COVID-19 samples were acute and others convalescent; all came from the United States, Italy and Spain. Sources were T cells, B-cell-depleted T cells, or PBMCs; the material itself was cDNA or gDNA.

The authors' processing: Estimation of nucleated cell counts relied on the amplification of reference gene primers. Profiled with immunoSEQ multiplex PCR; TCRdb holds only in-frame clones, not every one. V, J and clone size are those of that table, while D and trimming were read from the DNA. The sample carries under 95,000 clones, roughly 88% recorded once. Recruited during active infection, patients (from Seattle) were subsequently followed longitudinally. Germline V gene sequence: CDR1 MDHEN, CDR2 SYDVKM. The CDR3 totals 15 residues. With 1 base removed from V and 4 bases from J, the gap between germline ends came to 8 bases.

The chain couples TRBV28 to TRBJ1-6, with D perhaps matching TRBD1 (6 bases). The clonotype originates from a woman aged 80 or older with COVID-19, enrolled during active disease. The specimen sequenced was peripheral blood. This CDR3 reads CASSLSTGYNSPLHF. CDR3 bases: TGTGCCAGCAGTTTATCAACAGGGTATAATTCACCCCTCCACTTT.